These 22 T cell receptor beta chains came from one sample sequenced in a study of blood T cell repertoires in COVID-19. Assay: immunoSEQ multiplex PCR; the TCRdb copy retains only in-frame clones and omits some. The sample contains roughly 240,000 clones, 86% of which appear only once. Material for sequencing was peripheral blood. The receptors stem from a woman younger than 45 who had recovered from COVID-19.

The chain links TRBV3-1 (or the pseudogene TRBV3-2) to TRBJ2-7; a possible D gene is TRBD1 (5 bases). The germline V and J ends were trimmed by 5 bases and 0 bases, with 8 bases remaining between them. The CDR3 consists of 13 residues. CDR1 LGHDT and CDR2 YNNKEL come from the germline V gene (reference sequence). The DNA for the CDR3 is TGTGCCAGCAGCATTGGACACTCCTACGAGCAGTACTTC. Translation: CASSIGHSYEQYF.

In its sample, this clone was seen once. The chain's CDR3 is CASSKTGSRELFF. DNA of the CDR3: TGTGCCAGCAGCAAAACAGGGTCCAGGGAGCTGTTTTTT. This rearrangement joins TRBV11-1 to TRBJ2-2; the D gene is possibly TRBD1 (6 bases). The CDR3 covers 13 residues. Germline V gene lookup returns CDR1 SGHAT and CDR2 FQDESV (reference sequence). V lost 5 bases to trimming and J lost 9 bases, with 13 bases between them.

The chain joins TRBV5-1 to TRBJ2-5, with TRBD1 matching over 7 bases. The CDR3 runs 16 residues. Germline V lookup: CDR1 SGHRS, CDR2 YFSETQ. V gave up 4 bases and J gave up 2 bases; unmatched junction bases: 11. The CDR3 sequence is CASSVDRAWGQETQYF. In DNA, the CDR3 is TGCGCCAGCAGCGTTGACAGGGCATGGGGGCAAGAGACCCAGTACTTC.

The chain employs TRBV5-6 and TRBJ2-7; D gene ambiguous. Germline CDR1 is SGHDT and CDR2 is YYEEEE. CDR3 length: 15 residues. Trimming pared 1 base from V and 3 bases from J, leaving 14 bases between. The CDR3 DNA is TGTGCCAGCAGCTTGCTGGTGTCCCACTACTACGAGCAGTACTTC. Its translation is CASSLLVSHYYEQYF.

V is TRBV25-1 and J is TRBJ2-2; D perhaps matches TRBD1 (6 bases). Trimming pared 4 bases from V and 6 bases from J, leaving 9 bases between. Germline V gene data show CDR1 as MGHDK and CDR2 as SYGVNS. This CDR3 has 13 amino acids. The CDR3 nucleotides read TGTGCCAGCAGTGGAGGGGGAGCCGGGGAGCTGTTTTTT. Translated, it gives CASSGGGAGELFF.

The chain employs TRBV21-1 and TRBJ2-2; whether TRBD2, the table's D call, matches the DNA was not checked. TRBV21-1 is tagged as a pseudogene. The CDR3 has 18 residues. The CDR3 spells CASSKDGGTPTNTGELFF. CDR3 nucleotide sequence: TGTGCCAGCAGCAAAGACGGGGGAACGCCAACGAACACCGGGGAGCTGTTTTTT.

In its sample, this clone was seen a few times. J is TRBJ1-5 and V is TRBV7-6, with a possible D match to TRBD1 (5 bases). Trimming cost V 4 bases and J 7 bases, with 14 bases left between them. CDR1 and CDR2 (germline): SGHVS, FNYEAQ. The CDR3 is 14 amino acids. CDR3 DNA sequence: TGTGCCAGCAGCTCCCAAGAAGGGGTGCAGCCCCAGCATTTT. Translating gives CASSSQEGVQPQHF. The variable domain in full, with the rest retrieved from reference TRBV7-6 and TRBJ1-5, is GAGVSQSPRYKVTKRGQDVALRCDPISGHVSLYWYRQALGQGPEFLTYFNYEAQQDKSGLPNDRFSAERPEGSISTLTIQRTEQRDSAMYRCASSSQEGVQPQHFGDGTRLSIL.

The chain combines TRBV5-1 with TRBJ2-3; TRBD1 aligns across 7 bases. V was clipped by 1 base and J by 2 bases; unmatched bases: 4. The V gene's germline CDR1 is SGHRS and CDR2 YFSETQ. The CDR3 sequence is 15 residues long. This CDR3 reads CASSLWDSSTDTQYF. In DNA form, the CDR3 reads TGCGCCAGCAGCTTGTGGGACAGTTCCACAGATACGCAGTATTTT.

There are a few counts of this clone. V and J are TRBV29-1 and TRBJ1-1; 7 bases line up with TRBD1. The germline CDR1 and CDR2 sequences are SQVTM and ANQGSEA. CDR3 length: 13 residues. Unmatched junction bases numbered 6, after V lost 7 bases and J lost 1 base. DNA of the CDR3: TGCAGCGCCGCGGACAGGACGAACACTGAAGCTTTCTTT. Its translation: CSAADRTNTEAFF.

The chain couples TRBV14 to TRBJ1-2; possible D gene TRBD1, 6 bases. The CDR3 totals 14 residues. Trimming took off 4 bases at V and 5 bases at J, with 14 bases between the two ends. Germline CDR1 SGHDN, CDR2 FVKESK. CDR3 nucleotides: TGTGCCAGCAGCCCCACAGGGTTCGGTTATGGCTACACCTTC. Translation: CASSPTGFGYGYTF.

The DNA for the CDR3 is TGTGCCAGCAGCCAAAGAGGGACAATGACAGATACGCAGTATTTT. Protein sequence: CASSQRGTMTDTQYF. The V call is TRBV14, the J call TRBJ2-3, with a possible D match to TRBD1 (6 bases). The CDR3 covers 15 residues. V gave up 2 bases and J gave up 3 bases, with 12 bases separating them. Germline CDR1 and CDR2: SGHDN and FVKESK.

The genes are TRBV5-6 and TRBJ1-6; TRBD1 is a possible D gene (5 bases). The CDR3 is 15 residues long. Trimming took off 3 bases at V and 8 bases at J, with 15 bases between the two ends. Germline values: CDR1 SGHDT, CDR2 YYEEEE. CDR3 sequence: CASSSGIRGDSPLHF. The CDR3 region has the DNA TGTGCCAGCAGCTCGGGGATCCGGGGGGATTCACCCCTCCACTTT.

This sequence joins TRBV7-9 and TRBJ1-2, with D hard to call. Trimming stripped 5 bases from V and 0 bases from J, with 16 bases between. The germline CDR1 and CDR2 sequences are SEHNR and FQNEAQ (reference sequence). The CDR3 has 16 residues. CDR3 bases: TGTGCCAGCAGCCATCGTGAGGGCACAGCTAACTATGGCTACACCTTC. It codes for CASSHREGTANYGYTF. Full variable domain (missing parts from reference TRBV7-9 and TRBJ1-2): DTGVSQNPRHKITKRGQNVTFRCDPISEHNRLYWYRQTLGQGPEFLTYFQNEAQLEKSRLLSDRFSAERPKGSFSTLEIQRTEQGDSAMYLCASSHREGTANYGYTFGSGTRLTVV.

This chain connects TRBV10-3 to TRBJ2-3, with D perhaps TRBD1 (6 bases). Deletions cut 9 bases from V and 3 bases from J, with 13 bases between. CDR1 and CDR2 (germline): ENHRY, SYGVKD. This CDR3 comprises 13 residues. The CDR3 loop reads CAISFRGTDTQYF. The CDR3 DNA reads TGTGCCATATCGTTCAGGGGTACAGATACGCAGTATTTT.

This clone has more than one count but fewer than ten. This rearrangement joins TRBV4-1 to TRBJ1-2, with 10 positions matching TRBD1. The ends lost 3 bases at V and 7 bases at J; junction bases unmatched: 2. The CDR3 spans 13 residues. From germline, CDR1 is MGHRA and CDR2 YSYEKL. Written as DNA, the CDR3 is TGCGCCAGCAGCCAGACAGGGGGCGGTGGCTACACCTTC. Its protein is CASSQTGGGGYTF.

The rearrangement uses TRBV4-2 and TRBJ1-4; 7 nucleotides match TRBD1. Trimming cost V 2 bases and J 8 bases; bases outside gene matches: 8. The CDR3 consists of 15 residues. Germline V gene sequence: CDR1 LGHNA, CDR2 YNFKEQ. CDR3 DNA: TGTGCCAGCAGCCAAAGGGGGCAGGGGCCCGAAAAACTGTTTTTT. It is translated as CASSQRGQGPEKLFF.

The V call is TRBV3-1 (or the pseudogene TRBV3-2), the J call TRBJ2-7, with D possibly being TRBD2 (5 bases). Between the trimmed V and J ends, which lost 1 base and 9 bases, there was a span of 10 bases. The CDR3 spans 12 residues. Germline V gene lookup returns CDR1 LGHDT and CDR2 YNNKEL (reference sequence). The CDR3 sequence is CASSQVGVGQYF. The CDR3 DNA is TGTGCCAGCAGCCAAGTCGGGGTGGGGCAGTACTTC.

This chain links TRBV27 with TRBJ1-6; 8 positions agree with TRBD1. With V trimmed by 6 bases and J by 4 bases, 14 bases remained unmatched. The CDR3 sequence is 18 residues long. Germline values: CDR1 MNHEY, CDR2 SMNVEV (reference sequence). This chain's CDR3 is CASRPDYGQGLYNSPLHF. The CDR3 coding sequence is TGTGCCAGCAGACCCGATTACGGACAGGGTCTTTATAATTCACCCCTCCACTTT.

This chain connects TRBV29-1 to TRBJ1-1; possible D gene TRBD1, 5 bases. There are 13 residues in the CDR3. The V end lost 6 bases, the J end lost 2 bases, and 13 bases lay between the germline ends. Germline V gene sequence: CDR1 SQVTM, CDR2 ANQGSEA. CDR3 protein: CSVSYDRNTEAFF. The CDR3 bases are TGCAGCGTAAGTTACGACAGAAACACTGAAGCTTTCTTT.

The table lists this clone with a count of one. The chain recombines TRBV11-2 with TRBJ2-2; TRBD2 aligns across 9 bases. Germline CDR1 and CDR2: SGHAT and FQNNGV. This CDR3 contains 16 residues. The V gene end was trimmed by 0 bases and the J gene end by 4 bases; junction bases not matched to a gene: 3. CDR3 sequence reads: CASSLDLLAGTGELFF. DNA for the CDR3: TGTGCCAGCAGCTTAGACCTACTAGCGGGCACCGGGGAGCTGTTTTTT.

This clone was recorded once. This chain links TRBV18 with TRBJ1-1; D call uncertain. Germline-derived CDR1 and CDR2 are KGHSH and LQKENI. The CDR3 covers 15 residues. V lost 1 base and J lost 1, with 10 bases in between. CDR3 in amino acids: CASSPQLTPNTEAFF. For the CDR3, the DNA is TGTGCCAGCTCACCACAACTGACACCGAACACTGAAGCTTTCTTT.

The chain employs TRBV6-5 and TRBJ2-2; D perhaps matches TRBD1 (5 bases). The CDR3 contains 13 residues. V was pared by 6 bases and J by 3 bases, with 8 bases between. The germline V gene encodes CDR1 MNHEY and CDR2 SVGAGI. CDR3 sequence reads: CASSPGYTGELFF. Written as DNA, the CDR3 is TGTGCCAGCAGCCCAGGGTACACCGGGGAGCTGTTTTTT.